This T cell receptor (beta chain) was sequenced in a study of cytomegalovirus exposure and HLA in healthy donors (dated 2017 in TCRdb). Study-wide context: In an earlier analysis of 587 of the donors, 276 Gb of sequence data and just under 120 million unique TCR beta sequences from about 179 million T cells were reported. A later analysis re-analyzed previously published TCR beta repertoires from 650 to 800 donors and added high-resolution HLA genotyping to study TCR occurrence patterns. Across under 500 genotyped donors of the cohort, an average of approximately 220,000 unique TCR beta nucleotide sequences per donor were sequenced, and roughly 17% of those sequences were non-productive. In a later genetic analysis, genome-wide SNP genotypes for about 55% of the 666 donors were used, and that subset was treated as a discovery cohort. To predict cytomegalovirus infection status, the study brought together high-throughput TCR immunosequencing, statistical association of individual TCRs with disease status, and machine learning. An early release that covered several hundred HLA-typed donors contained approximately 320 gigabases of sequencing data and 80 million or so unique TCR sequences. Of the roughly 410 genotyped donors, more than 75% were placed in the genetic ancestry cluster associated with self-reported Caucasian donors. Because of strong linkage in the cohort, four or five DR-DQ haplotypes were treated as single units for association and clustering. Besides the first cohort of approximately 670 subjects, a separate validation cohort made up of over 95 different subjects was used. Alongside the repertoire data, information on donor age, sex, ethnicity and CMV serostatus was compiled. Class I and class II HLA loci were covered by the typing at four-digit resolution. Every repertoire in the discovery cohort had been generated on one and the same sequencing platform. Typing coverage differed by locus: A, B, C, DRB1 and DQB1 were typed in about 620-640 donors, DQA1 in 500 to 550, DPA1 in 600 to 610, and DPB1 in just under 490. The later analysis used no new phenotypic data to find candidate immune exposures, relying instead on TCR beta sequences and their occurrence across donors. The study aimed to test whether signatures of past pathogen exposure could be identified by cataloging public T cell receptors. An earlier analysis of 587 of the donors used high-throughput TCR beta sequencing to judge whether each TCR beta V gene segment behaved as functional or pseudogenic. Using immunosequencing, the study profiled T cell repertoires from about 650 subjects and related those repertoires to cytomegalovirus serostatus.

This clone is a singleton in its sample. There is no known antigen for this receptor. No base quality values were provided; no much bigger clone lies one nucleotide off. Overall study outcomes, separate from this receptor: The study gave a list of under 200 TCR beta chains associated with cytomegalovirus. According to the authors, the approach could potentially be generalized to other disease states and immunological phenotypes. A few of the identified cytomegalovirus-associated TCR beta chains were confirmed in vitro to be specific for cytomegalovirus antigens. In a later analysis, the rate of TCR association differed among HLA loci, with DRB1 alleles having the most associated TCRs and HLA-C alleles having the fewest. At a false discovery rate of 0.05, a later analysis linked roughly 17,000 TCR beta sequences to specific HLA alleles. A later genetic analysis associated a missense DCLRE1C variant with V-gene and J-gene trimming of TCR beta chains, and an independent cohort replicated the association. In this cohort, only TCR beta chains were sequenced, and detectable features were limited by the absence of alpha or paired-chain data. Strong co-occurrence of HLA alleles, especially DR and DQ, made assigning TCR associations to individual alleles difficult. The earlier analysis of a few hundred of the donors excluded approximately 17 rarely observed V segments, including chromosome 9 orphons, because counts were too low. Cytomegalovirus status was reported to be diagnosed by the classifier with high specificity and sensitivity in both the original and validation cohorts. The presence/absence analyses assumed that sequencing depth was roughly uniform across donors, and that assumption may not be true. In an earlier analysis of 587 of the donors, most TCR beta V segments appeared in productive rearrangements about 87% or about 30% of the time, broadly matching IMGT annotations. A group of highly shared sequence variants was considered likely to be a technical artifact of the sequencing pipeline. A later analysis found that most CMV-associated TCR beta chains appeared HLA-restricted, with HLA associations seemingly driven largely by CMV exposure. A further reported finding was that TCR beta sequences accurately predicted the HLA-A and HLA-B alleles for most subjects in the first cohort. Linkage disequilibrium might explain the correlated functional status among segregating V segments, but an unknown experimental factor could not be ruled out. A later analysis found that HLA-associated TCR beta chains were more clonally expanded and had lower generation probabilities than equally common non-associated chains. The 87-base-pair reads could not distinguish some IMGT-functional V segments, including TRBV6-2 and TRBV6-3, so those segments were excluded. The only immune exposure information available for the cohort was CMV serostatus. Compared with the approximately 670-donor mean, donors in an Asian-associated ancestry cluster had fewer N-insertions in productive TCRs, according to a later genetic analysis. A later analysis reported that several top co-occurrence clusters appeared linked to parvovirus B19, influenza, CMV and Epstein-Barr virus. Most TCR sequences were observed very rarely across donors, whereas some public TCRs were present in many individuals. Because HLA typing was unavailable for some donors at each locus, only the typed subset was used in association tests.

The cohort consisted of 666 healthy bone marrow donors. Cohort members were all nominally healthy when sampled, although unrecorded immune exposures were likely present. The donor was CMV seronegative and belonged to the group of 350 to 400 seronegative cohort members. Every donor gave a peripheral blood sample, and the peripheral blood mononuclear cells from that sample were used for TCR beta sequencing. The Qiagen DNeasy Blood Extraction Kit was used to extract genomic DNA from the blood cell samples. Libraries came from the immunoSEQ multiplex PCR assay. For the multiplex PCR, a mixture combining 60 forward primers for TCR Vbeta segments and 13 reverse primers for TCR Jbeta segments was used. A multiplex PCR assay on genomic DNA amplified the CDR3 region of rearranged TCR beta genes. The Illumina HiSeq System was used to sequence the amplified TCR beta libraries as 87-base-pair reads. For the original study's pipeline: A later analysis counted approximately 76 million unique TCR beta chains across the 640 or so repertoires, and around 12 million of these chains were shared by at least two donors. Raw reads were error-corrected and collapsed into unique sequences with a nearest-neighbor algorithm that merged closely related sequences to remove PCR and sequencing errors. CDR3 sequences were aligned to IMGT reference sequences to assign V, D and J gene segments. For a sequence to be retained, at least a six-nucleotide match to both a V gene segment and a J gene segment was required. A rearrangement was called productive if the CDR3 had no stop codons and remained in frame with V and J, and every other rearrangement was called non-productive. CDR3 was defined by IMGT convention, running from the second conserved V-encoded cysteine to the conserved J-encoded phenylalanine. In an earlier analysis of more than 550 of the donors, sequences lacking an unambiguous match to a single V gene segment were excluded. In an earlier analysis of more than 500 of the donors, a V segment was called functional when productive rearrangements were above 56.7%, and segregating when the standard deviation between donors exceeded 5%. A statistical classification framework was built to diagnose cytomegalovirus status from the catalog of TCR beta chain sequences. In a later analysis, V and J genes were assigned by comparing TCR nucleotide sequences against IMGT/GENE-DB human TR gene sequences. A later analysis assigned CDR3 sequences and most-parsimonious VDJ recombination scenarios with the TCRdist pipeline. A later analysis defined each TCR beta chain by its CDR3 amino acid sequence plus V-gene family, and excluded reads lacking a unique V-gene family. To address suspected cross-contamination and a sequencing artifact, a later analysis removed approximately 600 highly shared, low-generation-probability nucleotide sequences. In a later analysis, a clonal expansion index for each public chain was calculated from normalized within-repertoire ranks of inferred template counts. In a later analysis, generation probabilities were computed using a VDJ recombination model fitted to out-of-frame rearrangements, and the results were checked against IGoR. A later analysis scored TCR-TCR, TCR-HLA and TCR-CMV co-occurrence with hypergeometric tests, applying a repertoire-size bias correction to TCR pairs. To estimate false discovery rates, a later analysis permuted the HLA or CMV assignments 20 times. In a later analysis, co-occurring TCRs were grouped with DBSCAN, and TCRdist sequence similarity was added when clustering was performed within HLA-allele-positive subsets. Co-occurrence clustering excluded repertoires with fewer than 30,000 or more than 120,000 public chains, plus five with anomalous nucleotide sharing. What TCRdb holds here is the immuneACCESS table cut down to in-frame rearrangements. Part of the clones is not present; checked against another copy, under half of the missing clones reflect an unresolved V gene, and the others are unexplained. V, J and clone size were drawn from that table, and D and trimming were deduced from the DNA. The sample contains about 130,000 clones, about four fifths of them found a single time. Roughly 2% of the sample belongs to the ten largest clones.

Based on the germline V gene, the CDR1 and CDR2 sequences are SGHVS and FNYEAQ. The V and J ends are trimmed by 4 bases and 2 bases, leaving 4 bases between them. Taken from cysteine to phenylalanine, the CDR3 has 12 residues. Just the 36-base CDR3 DNA is kept, in frame starting at base 1. The V and J genes are TRBV7-6 and TRBJ2-3, with no D gene named confidently. The receptor was isolated from a man between 18 and 35 years old in good health and CMV-seronegative. Sequencing was performed on PBMCs. CDR3 protein: CASSSSTDTQYF. The sequenced DNA is TGTGCCAGCAGCTCCTCCACAGATACGCAGTATTTT.